Described below is a single TCR beta chain sequence and its context. Antigen specificity is unknown. In each case, RNA was isolated and then reverse transcribed into cDNA as the sequencing template. This table comes from immunoSEQ multiplex PCR, and its TCRdb copy is limited to in-frame clones, with some not included. Counted here are roughly 150,000 clones, approximately 60% occurring once; the ten biggest clones make up just over 35%. CDR1 and CDR2 from the germline V gene are MGHRA and YSYEKL. The CDR3 totals 13 residues. Trimming left V 2 bases short and J 6 bases short, with 11 bases between. The entry originates in a study of CD8+ T cells in alopecia areata. Whole-study findings and limits: TCR sharing across patients was less clear than in mice, possibly HLA-related. Researchers report lesional scalp, most notably alopecia totalis/universalis, outstripped normal scalp in clonality.

The sequencing input was CD8+ T cells sorted from blood. The clonotype originates from a human donor in good health. V and J are TRBV4-1 and TRBJ2-7, with D possibly matching TRBD2 (5 bases). This CDR3 reads CASSQRGQFEQYF. The CDR3 nucleotides read TGCGCCAGCAGCCAACGCGGGCAGTTCGAGCAGTACTTC.